A single sample is the source of the 14 T cell receptor beta chains below, sequenced in a study of T-cell memory formation after mild COVID-19 (dated by TCRdb to the early 2020s). Library construction relied on 5' RACE. The listed sequencing device is Illumina NovaSeq 6000. TCRdb itself trimmed the public reads at Q25 with fastp, ran MiXCR and retained productive beta chains. When rows share a CDR3 protein, they turn into one entry using the most common DNA and genes. For this sample there are 530,000 or so distinct CDR3 sequences; 15% to 20% appear just once. Roughly 8% of the sample rests with the top ten. Sequencing was performed on PBMCs or a T cell subset sorted from them (not recorded which). These receptors came from an adult woman who had mild COVID-19 (a few samples of this study predate the infection). The sample titles of this study are shuffled in the database, so cell type and time point are left out; the donor was told from shared clones.

The chain links TRBV6-5 to TRBJ2-7; tentatively, D is TRBD2 (6 bases). Germline CDR1 is MNHEY and CDR2 is SVGAGI. V was cut by 0 bases and J by 5 bases, with 11 bases left in between. CDR3 size: 14 residues. The CDR3 spells CASSYSVGSDEQYF. DNA for the CDR3: TGTGCCAGCAGTTACTCGGTCGGGAGCGACGAGCAGTACTTC.

The chain couples TRBV7-2 to TRBJ2-3; no definite D call. Per germline, CDR1 SGHTA and CDR2 FQGNSA. There are 16 residues in the CDR3. V shed 1 base and J shed 5 bases, with 16 bases lying between them. CDR3 in DNA: TGTGCCAGCAGCTTAGAGTGGATTTCAAAAAGAGATACGCAGTATTTT. Protein sequence: CASSLEWISKRDTQYF.

This clonotype was detected a few times. The chain joins TRBV24-1 to TRBJ2-5; D not certain. The CDR3 extends over 12 amino acids. In germline, CDR1 is KGHDR, CDR2 SFDVKD. Trimming stripped 3 bases from V and 4 bases from J, with 5 bases between. CDR3 DNA: TGTGCCACCAGTGATAAACGAGAGACCCAGTACTTC. It translates to CATSDKRETQYF.

This sequence joins TRBV12-3 or TRBV12-4 and TRBJ2-1; D gene ambiguous. This CDR3 spans 13 amino acids. The germline V and J ends were trimmed by 5 bases and 7 bases, with 12 bases remaining between them. The CDR3 region is CASSVSRGNEQFF. The CDR3 DNA reads as TGTGCCAGCAGTGTGTCCCGAGGAAATGAGCAGTTCTTC.

V and J are TRBV15 and TRBJ2-1; possible D gene TRBD2, 6 bases. V was pared by 6 bases and J by 9 bases, with 15 bases between. This CDR3 region has 13 residues. The germline V gene has CDR1 LNHNV and CDR2 YYDKDF (reference sequence). In DNA, the CDR3 is TGTGCCACCAGGGTGGGAGGATCCAGTGAGCAGTTCTTC. Its protein product is CATRVGGSSEQFF. The variable domain in full, with the rest retrieved from reference TRBV15 and TRBJ2-1, is DAMVIQNPRYQVTQFGKPVTLSCSQTLNHNVMYWYQQKSSQAPKLLFHYYDKDFNNEADTPDNFQSRRPNTSFCFLDIRSPGLGDTAMYLCATRVGGSSEQFFGPGTRLTVL.

At least ten counts were recorded for this clonotype. CDR3 bases: TGTGCCATCAAGGAGAACACTGAAGCTTTCTTT. It translates to CAIKENTEAFF. The chain recombines TRBV10-3 with TRBJ1-1; no clear D gene. The V end lost 7 bases, the J end lost 1 base, and 4 bases lay between the germline ends. This CDR3 is built from 11 residues. The germline V gene has CDR1 ENHRY and CDR2 SYGVKD.

The chain carries TRBV7-8 and TRBJ1-4; 10 bases match TRBD1. The length of the CDR3 is 17 residues. V gave up 5 bases and J gave up 5 bases; unmatched junction bases: 11. Germline-derived CDR1 and CDR2 are SGHVS and FQNEAQ. The chain's CDR3 is CASSQDRGRDLNEKLFF. For the CDR3, the DNA is TGTGCCAGCAGCCAAGACAGGGGGCGAGATTTGAATGAAAAACTGTTTTTT.

This clonotype was detected a few times. The V and J genes are TRBV10-3 and TRBJ2-3; TRBD2 aligns across 9 bases. Germline V lookup: CDR1 ENHRY, CDR2 SYGVKD. The CDR3 is 16 amino acids. Germline trimming cut 6 bases from V and 3 bases from J; bases unmatched to any gene: 10. The CDR3 protein is CAISQISGRRTDTQYF. The CDR3 DNA reads as TGTGCCATCAGCCAAATTAGCGGGAGAAGGACAGATACGCAGTATTTT.

This clonotype appeared a few times. V gene TRBV4-3 combines with J gene TRBJ2-3, with TRBD2 matching 7 bases. With V trimmed by 4 bases and J by 2 bases, 15 bases remained unmatched. The germline V gene has CDR1 LGHNA and CDR2 YSLEER. The CDR3 sequence is 18 residues long. DNA of the CDR3: TGCGCCAGCAGCCGCGGCTATGCGGGGGTGATACTCACAGATACGCAGTATTTT. Its translation: CASSRGYAGVILTDTQYF.

A few counts support this clonotype. V is TRBV24-1 and J is TRBJ2-1, with TRBD2 matching 14 bases. The CDR3 is made up of 16 amino acids. The V and J ends lost 4 bases and 9 bases, in that order; junction bases with no gene match: 7. Germline V gives CDR1 KGHDR, CDR2 SFDVKD. Here the CDR3 DNA reads TGTGCCACCAGTGACTCGGGACTAGCGGGAGTAGTTGAGCAGTTCTTC. Its protein product is CATSDSGLAGVVEQFF.

The chain combines TRBV11-2 with TRBJ2-7; 7 bases are shared with TRBD1. The CDR3 is 16 amino acids. CDR1 SGHAT and CDR2 FQNNGV come from the germline V gene. V lost 3 bases to trimming and J lost 7 bases; unmatched junction nucleotides: 15. This CDR3 reads CASSFTSGTDPWEQYF. The DNA for the CDR3 is TGTGCCAGCAGCTTTACCTCCGGGACAGACCCCTGGGAGCAGTACTTC.

This clonotype was found a few times. The chain is built from TRBV21-1 and TRBJ1-2; the table's D gene call, TRBD1, was not cross checked with the DNA. TRBV21-1 corresponds to a pseudogene. This CDR3 spans 16 amino acids. The CDR3 region has the DNA TGTGCCAGCAGCAAAGTGAGGGAACAGGGACACTATGGCTACACCTTC. As protein: CASSKVREQGHYGYTF.

J is TRBJ1-6 and V is TRBV20-1; 7 nucleotides agree with TRBD1. CDR1 and CDR2 (germline): DFQATT, SNEGSKA (reference sequence). V trimming: 5 bases; J trimming: 8 bases; junction bases outside the gene matches: 6. The CDR3 is 13 amino acids. The CDR3 DNA reads as TGCAGTGCTTCCGGGACAGTCGATTCACCCCTCCACTTT. It is translated as CSASGTVDSPLHF.

This clonotype has a handful of counts. This rearrangement joins TRBV6-2 or TRBV6-3 to TRBJ2-3; TRBD2 matches at 10 bases. The trim removed 6 bases at V and 2 bases at J, leaving 5 bases unmatched. The germline V gene encodes CDR1 MNHEY and CDR2 SVGEGT. The CDR3 loop spans 15 amino acids. The CDR3 coding sequence is TGTGCCAGCAGATCTAGCGGGAGCTACACAGATACGCAGTATTTT. Residues: CASRSSGSYTDTQYF.